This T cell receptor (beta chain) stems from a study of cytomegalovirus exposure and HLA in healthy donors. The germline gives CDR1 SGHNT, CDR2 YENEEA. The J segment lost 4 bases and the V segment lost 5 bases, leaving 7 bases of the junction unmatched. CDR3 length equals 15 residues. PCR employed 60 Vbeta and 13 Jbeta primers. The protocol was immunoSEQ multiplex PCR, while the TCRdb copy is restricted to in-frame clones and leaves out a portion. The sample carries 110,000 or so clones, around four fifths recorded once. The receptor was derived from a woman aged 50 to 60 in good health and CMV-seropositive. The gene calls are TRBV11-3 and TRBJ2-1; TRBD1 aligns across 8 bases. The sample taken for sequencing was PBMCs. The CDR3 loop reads CASSPRQGNYNEQFF. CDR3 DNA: TGTGCCAGCAGCCCCCGACAGGGGAATTACAATGAGCAGTTCTTC. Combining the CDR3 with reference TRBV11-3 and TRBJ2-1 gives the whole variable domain EAGVVQSPRYKIIEKKQPVAFWCNPISGHNTLYWYLQNLGQGPELLIRYENEEAVDDSQLPKDRFSAERLKGVDSTLKIQPAELGDSAVYLCASSPRQGNYNEQFFGPGTRLTVL.